Below, 23 T cell receptor beta chains from the same sample are listed, as sequenced in a study of Graves' ophthalmopathy and Graves' hyperthyroidism. TCR beta CDR3 regions were amplified from RNA transcripts. A first-round RT-PCR used HTBI primers, followed by a second-round multiplex PCR. TCRdb analysed the multiplex PCR reads with MiXCR anew, one entry per CDR3 protein. The profile shows over 500,000 distinct CDR3 sequences, about a fifth of them singletons. The sample was peripheral blood. The receptors here all came from a woman aged 18 to 35 with stable Graves' hyperthyroidism. Some clones in this sample may be carry-over from other donors' samples.

This clonotype was detected ten times or more. CDR3 residues: CASSLGATRGYEQYF. CDR3 DNA sequence: TGTGCCAGCAGCTTAGGGGCGACGCGGGGCTACGAGCAGTACTTC. The chain couples TRBV7-2 to TRBJ2-7; possible D gene TRBD2, 6 bases. This CDR3 is 15 amino acids long. Germline V CDR1 and CDR2: SGHTA, FQGNSA. Trimming left V 1 base short and J 3 bases short, with 13 bases between. Combining the CDR3 with reference TRBV7-2 and TRBJ2-7 gives the whole variable domain GAGVSQSPSNKVTEKGKDVELRCDPISGHTALYWYRQSLGQGLEFLIYFQGNSAPDKSGLPSDRFSAERTGGSVSTLTIQRTQQEDSAVYLCASSLGATRGYEQYFGPGTRLTVT.

In this sample, this clonotype turned up many times. This sequence joins TRBV7-9 and TRBJ1-6; no firm D call. CDR1 and CDR2 from the germline V gene are SEHNR and FQNEAQ (reference sequence). V was trimmed by 3 bases and J by 15 bases, leaving 12 bases between them. This CDR3 contains 12 residues. The CDR3 reads CASSFGAQVLHF. The DNA for the CDR3 is TGTGCCAGCAGCTTTGGAGCCCAGGTCCTCCACTTT.

This clonotype has ten or more counts. The chain combines TRBV11-2 with TRBJ1-3, with D unclear. The CDR3 consists of 12 residues. Looked up from germline, CDR1 is SGHAT and CDR2 is FQNNGV. V lost 5 bases and J lost 6, with 8 bases in between. The CDR3 nucleotides read TGTGCCAGCAGCCTCCCGGCAAACACCATATATTTT. It codes for CASSLPANTIYF.

The sample holds many counts of this clonotype. J is TRBJ1-1 and V is TRBV7-9; weak D call: TRBD1 (5 bases). Germline V lookup: CDR1 SEHNR, CDR2 FQNEAQ (reference sequence). With 5 bases removed from V and 7 bases from J, the gap between germline ends came to 11 bases. This CDR3 is 12 amino acids long. In nucleotides, the CDR3 is TGTGCCAGCAGCCTCCGGGACCTTGAAGCTTTCTTT. It codes for CASSLRDLEAFF. The full variable domain, in which reference TRBV7-9 and TRBJ1-1 provide the parts outside the CDR3, is DTGVSQNPRHKITKRGQNVTFRCDPISEHNRLYWYRQTLGQGPEFLTYFQNEAQLEKSRLLSDRFSAERPKGSFSTLEIQRTEQGDSAMYLCASSLRDLEAFFGQGTRLTVV.

This clonotype appeared many times. The CDR3 sequence: CASSLGLGEIDEQYF. The CDR3 DNA is TGCGCCAGCAGCCTGGGGTTGGGTGAGATCGACGAGCAGTACTTC. V gene TRBV5-1 combines with J gene TRBJ2-7; unclear D gene. This CDR3 contains 15 residues. Germline assignment: CDR1 SGHRS and CDR2 YFSETQ. The V and J ends lost 4 bases and 5 bases respectively, with 19 bases between them.

This clonotype was detected only once. The chain has TRBV28 and TRBJ1-5; 9 bases match TRBD1. The trim removed 6 bases at V and 1 base at J, leaving 7 bases unmatched. The CDR3 extends over 16 amino acids. The V gene's germline CDR1 is MDHEN and CDR2 SYDVKM. CDR3 coding DNA: TGTGCCAGCAGGCGATCGGACAGGGGAAGCAATCAGCCCCAGCATTTT. Translating it yields CASRRSDRGSNQPQHF.

The chain carries TRBV27 and TRBJ1-2; D remains ambiguous. This CDR3 comprises 14 residues. The V end lost 6 bases, the J end lost 8 bases, and 19 bases lay between the germline ends. Per the germline V gene, CDR1 is MNHEY and CDR2 is SMNVEV (reference sequence). CDR3 DNA sequence: TGTGCCAGCAGCCGCCACTTGCTAACTGGAGGCTACACCTTC. This gives the protein CASSRHLLTGGYTF.

This clonotype was seen at least ten times. The V and J genes are TRBV4-2 and TRBJ1-5; the D is unclear. This CDR3 is built from 12 residues. Trimming shortened V by 5 bases and J by 7 bases, and 9 bases separated the two germline ends. Per germline, CDR1 LGHNA and CDR2 YNFKEQ. The CDR3 reads CASSNGWQPQHF. CDR3 coding DNA: TGTGCCAGCAGCAATGGTTGGCAGCCCCAGCATTTT.

This clonotype occurred many times. V gene TRBV28 combines with J gene TRBJ2-7; 8 nucleotides match TRBD1. Germline CDR1 is MDHEN and CDR2 is SYDVKM. The length of the CDR3 is 12 residues. Trimming cost V 6 bases and J 7 bases; bases outside gene matches: 5. Here the CDR3 reads CASRVQGEEQYF. CDR3 DNA sequence: TGTGCCAGCAGGGTACAGGGGGAAGAGCAGTACTTC.

A few counts support this clonotype. The chain carries TRBV15 and TRBJ2-5; D perhaps matches TRBD1 (5 bases). This CDR3 is built from 15 residues. CDR1 is LNHNV and CDR2 is YYDKDF in the germline V gene (reference sequence). The V gene lost 0 bases and the J gene lost 1 base, with 9 bases spanning the gap. Here the CDR3 DNA reads TGTGCCACCAGCAGAGACAGGGAAGCCCAAGAGACCCAGTACTTC. This sequence encodes CATSRDREAQETQYF. The full variable domain, its missing parts supplied by reference TRBV15 and TRBJ2-5, is DAMVIQNPRYQVTQFGKPVTLSCSQTLNHNVMYWYQQKSSQAPKLLFHYYDKDFNNEADTPDNFQSRRPNTSFCFLDIRSPGLGDTAMYLCATSRDREAQETQYFGPGTRLLVL.

The rearrangement links TRBV29-1 to TRBJ1-2, with D unclear. CDR3 size: 11 residues. Germline V gene sequence: CDR1 SQVTM, CDR2 ANQGSEA. Trimming left V 5 bases short and J 8 bases short, with 12 bases between. CDR3 in amino acids: CSVLSSGGYTF. As DNA, the CDR3 is TGCAGCGTTCTAAGTTCGGGAGGCTACACCTTC.

As concerns this clonotype: At one boundary the junction diverges from the germline segment, which might be a read error. The gene calls are TRBV28 and TRBJ2-5; 8 bases line up with TRBD2. Looked up from germline, CDR1 is MDHEN and CDR2 is SYDVKM. The CDR3 length is 16 residues. Here the CDR3 DNA reads TGTGCCAGCAGTTTATCGCCTAGCGGGCGCCAGGAGACCAAGTACTTC. Its translation is CASSLSPSGRQETKYF.

The genes are TRBV12-3 or TRBV12-4 and TRBJ1-5; D may be TRBD1 (5 bases). Between the trimmed V and J ends, which lost 5 bases and 5 bases, there was a span of 22 bases. The CDR3 contains 17 residues. CDR3 nucleotides: TGTGCCAGCAGTCCTCTTCCAGCGGGGGGGGTTGATCAGCCCCAGCATTTT. This sequence encodes CASSPLPAGGVDQPQHF.

This clonotype was detected ten times or more. The V gene is TRBV5-1, the J gene TRBJ1-1; 7 bases fit TRBD1. Germline V gene lookup returns CDR1 SGHRS and CDR2 YFSETQ. The CDR3 is made up of 18 amino acids. V lost 4 bases and J lost 2; bases outside the gene matches: 17. CDR3 sequence (DNA): TGCGCCAGCAGCACCGGCCTGATCGGGACAGCTTCTAACACTGAAGCTTTCTTT. Protein product: CASSTGLIGTASNTEAFF.

This clonotype has at least ten counts. V is TRBV12-3 or TRBV12-4 and J is TRBJ2-7, with D perhaps TRBD1 (6 bases). The V gene lost 4 bases and the J gene lost 9 bases, with 19 bases spanning the gap. The CDR3 runs 14 residues. CDR3: CASSSRTEYERQYF. The CDR3 nucleotides are TGTGCCAGCAGTTCCAGGACAGAATACGAGCGGCAGTACTTC.

The chain uses TRBV5-1 and TRBJ2-7; maybe TRBD1 (5 bases). Trimming removed 5 bases from V and 2 bases from J, with 14 bases in between. Germline lookup yields CDR1 SGHRS and CDR2 YFSETQ. This CDR3 region has 14 residues. Written as DNA, the CDR3 is TGCGCCAGCAGGTACGCCGACAGCGCCTACGAGCAGTACTTC. Translation gives CASRYADSAYEQYF. The entire variable domain, with the rest obtained from reference TRBV5-1 and TRBJ2-7, is as follows: KAGVTQTPRYLIKTRGQQVTLSCSPISGHRSVSWYQQTPGQGLQFLFEYFSETQRNKGNFPGRFSGRQFSNSRSEMNVSTLELGDSALYLCASRYADSAYEQYFGPGTRLTVT.

This clonotype was found a few times. The V gene is TRBV5-1, the J gene TRBJ2-5, with D hard to call. CDR3 length equals 15 residues. Germline CDR1 reads SGHRS; CDR2 reads YFSETQ. V was shortened by 4 bases and J by 1 base, with 14 bases between the two germline ends. Here the CDR3 DNA reads TGCGCCAGCAGCGCGGCACGCTTTGGCCAAGAGACCCAGTACTTC. This encodes CASSAARFGQETQYF. Drawing the rest from reference TRBV5-1 and TRBJ2-5, the complete variable domain is KAGVTQTPRYLIKTRGQQVTLSCSPISGHRSVSWYQQTPGQGLQFLFEYFSETQRNKGNFPGRFSGRQFSNSRSEMNVSTLELGDSALYLCASSAARFGQETQYFGPGTRLLVL.

This clonotype was seen only a few times. The genes are TRBV13 and TRBJ2-7; TRBD2 agrees at 8 bases. Germline lookup yields CDR1 PRHDT and CDR2 FYEKMQ (reference sequence). The CDR3 runs to 14 residues. V lost 2 bases to trimming and J lost 3 bases; unmatched junction nucleotides: 3. In DNA form, the CDR3 reads TGTGCCAGCAGCTTATGGCGGGGGGTCTACGAGCAGTACTTC. Encoded protein: CASSLWRGVYEQYF.

In its sample, this clonotype was seen many times. The rearrangement links TRBV10-3 to TRBJ1-1, with TRBD1 as a possible D gene (5 bases). The V end was cut by 2 bases, the J end by 3 bases, with 10 bases between. Germline V gene lookup returns CDR1 ENHRY and CDR2 SYGVKD. The CDR3 has 14 residues. As DNA, the CDR3 is TGTGCCATCAGTGAGCGGCAGGGCTACACTGAAGCTTTCTTT. It yields the protein CAISERQGYTEAFF.

Many counts were recorded for this clonotype. The CDR3 is CSARDAQGGQETQYF. CDR3 sequence (DNA): TGCAGTGCTAGAGATGCCCAGGGTGGGCAAGAGACCCAGTACTTC. This chain links TRBV20-1 with TRBJ2-5, with D possibly matching TRBD1 (5 bases). Germline CDR1 is DFQATT and CDR2 is SNEGSKA (reference sequence). This CDR3 region has 15 residues. The germline V and J ends were trimmed by 0 bases and 2 bases, with 13 bases remaining between them.

The chain has TRBV28 and TRBJ2-3, with 10 bases fitting TRBD2. This CDR3 is 18 amino acids long. After removal of 3 bases from V and 1 base from J, the junction contained 10 bases not matched to a gene. Germline CDR1 reads MDHEN; CDR2 reads SYDVKM. This CDR3 is CASSFASGSKWGTDTQYF. The CDR3, as DNA: TGTGCCAGCAGTTTCGCTAGCGGGAGTAAGTGGGGCACAGATACGCAGTATTTT.

As for this clonotype: The germline gene is not matched at one end of the junction; a read error may be the cause. CDR3 in amino acids: CASSSGSMNSYDQYF. The DNA of the CDR3 is TGTGCCAGCAGCTCCGGCTCGATGAATTCCTACGATCAGTACTTC. V and J are TRBV12-3 or TRBV12-4 and TRBJ2-7; D uncertain. The CDR3 runs to 15 residues.

This clonotype was observed at least ten times. The rearrangement joins TRBV12-3 or TRBV12-4 to TRBJ2-5; 9 nucleotides agree with TRBD1. V lost 5 bases and J lost 2; bases outside the gene matches: 6. The CDR3 sequence is 15 residues long. The DNA of the CDR3 is TGTGCCAGCAGTCCCAGCGGACAGGGGCAAGAGACCCAGTACTTC. Amino acids: CASSPSGQGQETQYF.